The source of this TCR beta chain is a study of human T cells and chemical hapten exposure. Study information: TCR yield per sample varied, mainly due to pooled library volumes. Study outcomes and limitations: Sensitizing with DPC caused no change in TCRs above 1 in 1000 frequency.

The time point denotes: healthy volunteer bleed at 6 weeks. Researchers extracted total RNA from unfractionated whole blood. This clonotype was detected many times. Its antigen is currently unknown. Germline-derived CDR1 and CDR2 are DFQATT and SNEGSKA (reference sequence). This CDR3 is built from 12 residues. The library attached unique molecular identifiers to individual cDNA molecules. Authors' methods: There were a median of around 97,000 TCRs per sample, with a range from roughly 20,000 to 690,600. Via MiXCR, TCRdb re-called the RACE reads, giving one row per CDR3 protein. None of the V and J calls come from the authors' own analysis; TCRdb made them. The sample yields tens of thousands of distinct CDR3 sequences, about 4% seen once.

The sequencing sample was made of whole blood. The receptor comes from a human donor in good health. Some clones in this sample may be carry-over from other donors' samples. This sequence joins TRBV20-1 and TRBJ2-3; 7 nucleotides align to TRBD2. The CDR3 DNA sequence: TGCAGGGGAGCGCCAGCGGGGGATACGCAGTATTTT. This translates into CRGAPAGDTQYF.